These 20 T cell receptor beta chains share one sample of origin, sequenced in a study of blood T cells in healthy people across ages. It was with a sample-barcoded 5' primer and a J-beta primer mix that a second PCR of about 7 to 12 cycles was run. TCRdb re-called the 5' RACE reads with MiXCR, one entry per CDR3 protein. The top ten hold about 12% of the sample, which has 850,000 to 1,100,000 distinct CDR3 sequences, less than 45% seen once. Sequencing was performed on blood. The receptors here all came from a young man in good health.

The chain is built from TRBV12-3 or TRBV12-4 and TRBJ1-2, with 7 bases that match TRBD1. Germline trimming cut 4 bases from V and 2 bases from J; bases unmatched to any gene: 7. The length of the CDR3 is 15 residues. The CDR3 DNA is TGTGCCAGCAGTTGGCCCGGGACAGCAAACTATGGCTACACCTTC. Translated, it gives CASSWPGTANYGYTF.

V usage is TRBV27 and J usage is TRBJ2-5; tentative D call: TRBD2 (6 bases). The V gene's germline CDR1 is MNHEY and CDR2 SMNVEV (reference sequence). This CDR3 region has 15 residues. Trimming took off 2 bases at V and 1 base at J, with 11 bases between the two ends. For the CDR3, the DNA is TGTGCCAGCAGTTTAGGAATAGCGGTCCAAGAGACCCAGTACTTC. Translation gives CASSLGIAVQETQYF.

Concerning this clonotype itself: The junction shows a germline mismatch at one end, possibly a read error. The CDR3 region has the DNA TGTGCCAGCAGCTACAACGACAGGGTCAATGGCGACACCTTC. Its translation: CASSYNDRVNGDTF. The chain recombines TRBV5-5 with TRBJ1-2; TRBD1 matches 7 bases. In germline, CDR1 is SGHKS, CDR2 YYEKEE (reference sequence). The CDR3 has 14 residues.

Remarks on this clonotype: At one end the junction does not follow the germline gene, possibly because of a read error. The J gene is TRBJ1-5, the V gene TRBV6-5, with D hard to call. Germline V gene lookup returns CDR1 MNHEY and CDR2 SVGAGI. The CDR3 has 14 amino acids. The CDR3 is CASSPPGDNQPQHF. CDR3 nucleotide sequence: TGCGCCAGCAGTCCACCTGGGGACAATCAGCCCCAGCATTTT.

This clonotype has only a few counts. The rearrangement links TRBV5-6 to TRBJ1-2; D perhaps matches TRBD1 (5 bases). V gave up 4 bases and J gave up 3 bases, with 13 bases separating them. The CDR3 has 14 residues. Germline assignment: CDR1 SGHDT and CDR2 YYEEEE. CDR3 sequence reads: CASSPMTEDYGYTF. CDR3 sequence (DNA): TGTGCCAGCAGCCCCATGACAGAGGACTATGGCTACACCTTC.

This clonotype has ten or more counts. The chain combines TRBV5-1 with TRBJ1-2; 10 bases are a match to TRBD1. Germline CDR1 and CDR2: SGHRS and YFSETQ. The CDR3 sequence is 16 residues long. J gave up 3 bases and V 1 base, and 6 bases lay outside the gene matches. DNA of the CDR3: TGCGCCAGCAGCTTGTCCGGGACAGGGGCCTACTATGGCTACACCTTC. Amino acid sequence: CASSLSGTGAYYGYTF.

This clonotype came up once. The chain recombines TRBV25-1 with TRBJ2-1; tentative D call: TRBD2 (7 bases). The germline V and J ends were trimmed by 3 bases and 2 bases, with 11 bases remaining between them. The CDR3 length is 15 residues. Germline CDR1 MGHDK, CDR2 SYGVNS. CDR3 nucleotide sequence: TGTGCCAGCAGTGACGAGGGGGGGCCCTACAATGAGCAGTTCTTC. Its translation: CASSDEGGPYNEQFF.

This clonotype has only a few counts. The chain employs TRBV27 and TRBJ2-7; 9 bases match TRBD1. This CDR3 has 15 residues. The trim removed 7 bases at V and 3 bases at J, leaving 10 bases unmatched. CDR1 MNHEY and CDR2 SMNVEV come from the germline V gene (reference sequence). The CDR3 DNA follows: TGTGCCAGCACCCCGACAGGGGGTTCGGGCTACGAGCAGTACTTC. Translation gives CASTPTGGSGYEQYF.

The CDR3 DNA reads as TGTGCCAGCAGTGAAGAGGCGGTGCCGCCCACAGATACGCAGTATTTT. Protein: CASSEEAVPPTDTQYF. The chain links TRBV6-1 to TRBJ2-3; no firm D call. CDR1 is MNHNS, CDR2 SASEGT, per germline. The length of the CDR3 is 16 residues. The V gene lost 1 base and the J gene lost 2 bases, with 13 bases spanning the gap.

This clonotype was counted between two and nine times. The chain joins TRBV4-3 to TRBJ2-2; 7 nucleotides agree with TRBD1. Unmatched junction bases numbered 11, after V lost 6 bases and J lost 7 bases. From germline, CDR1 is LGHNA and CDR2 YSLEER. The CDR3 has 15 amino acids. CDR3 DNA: TGCGCCAGCAGTCTTACCGGGACAGCGTTCGGGGAGCTGTTTTTT. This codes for CASSLTGTAFGELFF.

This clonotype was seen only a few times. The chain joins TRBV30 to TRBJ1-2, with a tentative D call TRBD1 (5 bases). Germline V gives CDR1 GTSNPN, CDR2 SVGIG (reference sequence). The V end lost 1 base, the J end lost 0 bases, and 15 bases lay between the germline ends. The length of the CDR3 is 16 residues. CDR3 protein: CAWSAFGAVANYGYTF. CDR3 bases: TGTGCCTGGAGTGCCTTCGGGGCCGTAGCTAACTATGGCTACACCTTC.

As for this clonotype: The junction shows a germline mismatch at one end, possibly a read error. CDR3 loop: CASGLAAGYISEQYF. CDR3 bases: TGTGCCAGCGGTTTAGCAGCAGGGTACATATCCGAGCAGTACTTC. This chain links TRBV12-3 or TRBV12-4 with TRBJ2-1; TRBD1 might be the D (5 bases). TRBJ2-7 matches the DNA end more closely, so the J call is doubtful. The CDR3 runs to 15 residues.

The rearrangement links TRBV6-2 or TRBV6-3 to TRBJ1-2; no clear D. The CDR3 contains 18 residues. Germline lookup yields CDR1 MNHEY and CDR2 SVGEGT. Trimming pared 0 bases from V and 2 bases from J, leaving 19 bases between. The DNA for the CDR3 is TGTGCCAGCAGTTACTCCGGGAAGGTGGTTTCGGAAAACTATGGCTACACCTTC. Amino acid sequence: CASSYSGKVVSENYGYTF.

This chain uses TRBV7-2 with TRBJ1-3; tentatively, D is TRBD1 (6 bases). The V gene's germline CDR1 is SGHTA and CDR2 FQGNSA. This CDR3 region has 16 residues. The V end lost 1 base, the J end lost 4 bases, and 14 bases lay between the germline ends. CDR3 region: CASSLVATGTGNTIYF. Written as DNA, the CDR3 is TGTGCCAGCAGCTTAGTAGCCACAGGGACCGGAAACACCATATATTTT.

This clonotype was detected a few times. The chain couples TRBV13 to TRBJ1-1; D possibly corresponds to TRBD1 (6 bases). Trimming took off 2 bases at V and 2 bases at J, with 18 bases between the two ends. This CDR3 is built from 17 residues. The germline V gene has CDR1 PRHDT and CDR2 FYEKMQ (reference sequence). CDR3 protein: CASSLSTGHGVNTEAFF. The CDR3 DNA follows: TGTGCCAGCAGCTTAAGTACAGGGCACGGAGTAAACACTGAAGCTTTCTTT.

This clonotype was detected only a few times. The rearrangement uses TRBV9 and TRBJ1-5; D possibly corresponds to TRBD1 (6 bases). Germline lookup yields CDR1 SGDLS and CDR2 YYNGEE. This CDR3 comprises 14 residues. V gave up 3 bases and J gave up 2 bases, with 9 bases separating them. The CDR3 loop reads CASSAHRGNQPQHF. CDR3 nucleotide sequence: TGTGCCAGCAGCGCCCACAGGGGCAATCAGCCCCAGCATTTT.

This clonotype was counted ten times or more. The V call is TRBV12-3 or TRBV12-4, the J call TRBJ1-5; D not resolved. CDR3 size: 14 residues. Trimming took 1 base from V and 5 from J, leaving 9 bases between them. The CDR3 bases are TGTGCCAGCAGTTTAGGGCCGAGTTATCAGCCCCAGCATTTT. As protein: CASSLGPSYQPQHF.

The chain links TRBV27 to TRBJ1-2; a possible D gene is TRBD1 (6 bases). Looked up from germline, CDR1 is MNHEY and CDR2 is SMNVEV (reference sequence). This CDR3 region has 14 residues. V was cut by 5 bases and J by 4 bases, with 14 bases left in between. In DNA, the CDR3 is TGTGCCAGCAGTCGCCTACAGGGCAGCTATGGCTACACCTTC. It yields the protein CASSRLQGSYGYTF.

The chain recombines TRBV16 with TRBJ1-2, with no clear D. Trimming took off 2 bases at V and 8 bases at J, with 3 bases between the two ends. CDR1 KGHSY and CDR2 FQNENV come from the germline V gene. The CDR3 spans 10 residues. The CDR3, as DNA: TGTGCCAGCAGCCAAGCGGGCTACACCTTC. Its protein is CASSQAGYTF.

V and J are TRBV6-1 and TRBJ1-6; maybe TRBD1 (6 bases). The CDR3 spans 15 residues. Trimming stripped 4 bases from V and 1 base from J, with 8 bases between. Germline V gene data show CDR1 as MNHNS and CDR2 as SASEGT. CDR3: CASSGTGSYNSPLHF. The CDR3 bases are TGTGCCAGCAGTGGAACAGGGTCCTATAATTCACCCCTCCACTTT.